This TCR beta chain comes out of a study of T-cell memory formation after mild COVID-19. Study-wide results and limits: Day 15 to 85 contracting clones showed balanced CD4/CD8; day 15 to 37 expanders favored CD4+.

This clonotype was recorded a few times. Its antigen is as yet unknown. Trimming cost V 0 bases and J 2 bases, with 12 bases left between them. Germline loops: CDR1 DFQATT, CDR2 SNEGSKA (reference sequence). CDR3 size: 15 residues. From the 5' RACE reads, TCRdb called clonotypes with MiXCR, one entry per CDR3 protein. This sample has 110,000 or so distinct CDR3 sequences; around a fifth occur once, and the top ten carry around 40%. Sequenced sample: PBMCs or a T cell subset sorted from them (not recorded which). V and J are TRBV20-1 and TRBJ2-3; D is possibly TRBD2 (5 bases). The receptor was isolated from a man aged 18 to 29 who had mild COVID-19 (a few samples of this study predate the infection). Cell type and time point are not known. CDR3: CSARDGGSTTDTQYF. CDR3 nucleotide sequence: TGCAGTGCTAGAGATGGCGGGTCGACCACAGATACGCAGTATTTT.